This is a list of T cell receptor beta chains from one sample in a study of regulatory T cells in long-lasting Graves disease. TCRdb reprocessed the multiplex PCR reads with MiXCR, giving one entry per CDR3 protein. The sample records 350,000 to 400,000 distinct CDR3 sequences, about 16% being singletons. The specimen comprised peripheral blood mononuclear cells (PBMCs), sampled at new diagnosis, from a patient treated with antithyroid drugs. The receptor source for this set is a female donor with Graves disease. The CDR3 runs from the conserved cysteine through the conserved F or W. D genes are given only for firm matches. Clone sizes are given selectively: once, few, many, or a class where the clone is expanded.

V: TRBV20-1; size: many; J: TRBJ2-5; D: TRBD1; DNA: TGCAGTGCTCGGACAGGGTTGGGAGAGACCCAGTACTTC; CDR3: CSARTGLGETQYF
V: TRBV27; size: many; J: TRBJ1-1; D: TRBD1; DNA: TGTGCCAGCAGTTTATCCGGGACAGCACCCCGGTTGTTT; CDR3: CASSLSGTAPRLF
V: TRBV15; size: many; J: TRBJ2-5; D: TRBD1; DNA: TGTGCCACCAGACCGACAGGGGATTATCAAGAGACCCAGTACTTC; CDR3: CATRPTGDYQETQYF
V: TRBV24-1; size: -; J: TRBJ2-1; D: TRBD2; DNA: TGTGCCACCAGTGAGGCGGGAGCCTACAATGAGCAGTTCTTC; CDR3: CATSEAGAYNEQFF
V: TRBV20-1; size: many; J: TRBJ2-7; D: TRBD1; DNA: TGCAGTGCTAGCCGCCCCGGGACAGGGGGCTCCTACGAGCAGTACTTC; CDR3: CSASRPGTGGSYEQYF
V: TRBV7-8; size: -; J: TRBJ2-3; D: -; DNA: TGTGCCAGCAGCTTAGCGGATAGGGCAGGGCTGGTCACAGATACGCAGTATTTT; CDR3: CASSLADRAGLVTDTQYF
V: TRBV12-3/TRBV12-4; size: many; J: TRBJ1-2; D: -; DNA: TGTGCCAGCAGTTTATTCCCCCTGGACAGATCTAACTATGGCTACACCTTC; CDR3: CASSLFPLDRSNYGYTF
V: TRBV2; size: many; J: TRBJ2-7; D: TRBD2; DNA: TGTGCCAGCAAGGCTGCTAGCGGGAGCTACGAGCAGTACTTC; CDR3: CASKAASGSYEQYF
V: TRBV13; size: many; J: TRBJ1-5; D: -; DNA: TGTGCCAGCAGCTTATCTGCGGGACCCCAGCATTTT; CDR3: CASSLSAGPQHF
V: TRBV5-5; size: many; J: TRBJ1-5; D: -; DNA: TGTGCCAGCAGCTTGAGGGACCTCGGGGTTCGGAATCAGCCCCAGCATTTT; CDR3: CASSLRDLGVRNQPQHF
V: TRBV12-3/TRBV12-4; size: -; J: TRBJ2-2; D: -; DNA: TGTGCCACTATTGGTCTTCGTGTGGGGACCGGGGAGCTGTTTTTT; CDR3: CATIGLRVGTGELFF
V: TRBV30; size: many; J: TRBJ2-3; D: TRBD2; DNA: TGTGCCTGGAGTTTAGCGGGAGTAGATACGCAGTATTTT; CDR3: CAWSLAGVDTQYF
V: TRBV9; size: many; J: TRBJ1-1; D: -; DNA: TGTGCCAGCAGCCCCCGGACAGAGGTGAACACTGAAGCTTTCTTT; CDR3: CASSPRTEVNTEAFF
V: TRBV27; size: few; J: TRBJ2-1; D: -; DNA: TGTGCCAGCAGTGCCTCCCCAGGGGATAGCTCCTACAATGAGCAGTTCTTC; CDR3: CASSASPGDSSYNEQFF
V: TRBV20-1; size: many; J: TRBJ2-3; D: TRBD2; DNA: TGCAGTTCGACTAGCGGCGACACAGATACGCAGTATTTT; CDR3: CSSTSGDTDTQYF
V: TRBV15; size: many; J: TRBJ1-5; D: -; DNA: TGTGCCACCAGCATTGGACGTTATAGCAATCAGCCCCAGCATTTT; CDR3: CATSIGRYSNQPQHF
V: TRBV20-1; size: few; J: TRBJ1-1; D: TRBD1; DNA: TGCAGTGCTAGACTGGGGGGCAGGGGGTGGGGTAGGAACACTGAAGCTTTCTTT; CDR3: CSARLGGRGWGRNTEAFF
V: TRBV10-1; size: -; J: TRBJ2-1; D: TRBD2; DNA: TGCGCCAGCAGTGAGTCTAGCGGGAGTAATGAGCAGTTCTTC; CDR3: CASSESSGSNEQFF
V: TRBV9; size: many; J: TRBJ1-2; D: -; DNA: TGTGCCAGCAGCACCTCCTCGGCAGGGGCCGGCTACACCTTC; CDR3: CASSTSSAGAGYTF
V: TRBV6-5; size: few; J: TRBJ1-4; D: -; DNA: TGTGCCAGCAGTTACTCTGTCCCAACTAATGAAAAACTGTTTTTT; CDR3: CASSYSVPTNEKLFF
V: TRBV18; size: -; J: TRBJ1-1; D: -; DNA: TGTGCCAGCTCCCGGCGCGTTGAAACTGAAGCTTTCTTT; CDR3: CASSRRVETEAFF
V: TRBV20-1; size: many; J: TRBJ2-2; D: TRBD2; DNA: TGCAGTGCTAGGGGCCTAGCGGGAGAACTAAACACCGGGGAGCTGTTTTTT; CDR3: CSARGLAGELNTGELFF
V: TRBV11-1; size: many; J: TRBJ2-1; D: TRBD1; DNA: TGTGCCAGCAGCTTGGAACCGACAGGGATGTTCTACAATGAGCAGTTCTTC; CDR3: CASSLEPTGMFYNEQFF